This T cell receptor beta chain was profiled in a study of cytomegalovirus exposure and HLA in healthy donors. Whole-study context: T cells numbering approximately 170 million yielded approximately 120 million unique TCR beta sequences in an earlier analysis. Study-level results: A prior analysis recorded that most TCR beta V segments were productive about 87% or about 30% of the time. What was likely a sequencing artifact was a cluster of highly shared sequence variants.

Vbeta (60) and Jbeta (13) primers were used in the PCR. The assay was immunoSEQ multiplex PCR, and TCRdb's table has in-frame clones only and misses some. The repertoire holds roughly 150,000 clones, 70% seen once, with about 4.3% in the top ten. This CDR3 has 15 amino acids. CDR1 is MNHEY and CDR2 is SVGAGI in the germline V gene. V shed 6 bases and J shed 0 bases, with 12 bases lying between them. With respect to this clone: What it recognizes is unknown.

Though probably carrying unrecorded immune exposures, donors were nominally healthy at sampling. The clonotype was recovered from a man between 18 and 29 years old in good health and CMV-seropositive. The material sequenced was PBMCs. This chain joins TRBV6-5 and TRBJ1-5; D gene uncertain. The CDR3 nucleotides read TGTGCCAGCAGCCCCGGACTTCTTAGCAATCAGCCCCAGCATTTT. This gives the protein CASSPGLLSNQPQHF.